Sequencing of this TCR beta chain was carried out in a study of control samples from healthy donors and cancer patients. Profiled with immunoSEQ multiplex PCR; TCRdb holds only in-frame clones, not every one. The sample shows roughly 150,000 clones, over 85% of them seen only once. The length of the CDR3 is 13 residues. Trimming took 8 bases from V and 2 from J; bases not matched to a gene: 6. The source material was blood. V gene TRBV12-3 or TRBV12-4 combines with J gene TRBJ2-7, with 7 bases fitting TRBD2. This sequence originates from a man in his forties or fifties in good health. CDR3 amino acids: CASGGDYTYEQYF. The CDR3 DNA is TGTGCCAGCGGGGGGGACTATACCTACGAGCAGTACTTC.